This T cell receptor (beta chain) was captured in a study of control samples from healthy donors and cancer patients. This CDR3 comprises 15 residues. The germline gives CDR1 MNHNY, CDR2 SVGAGI (reference sequence). V lost 2 bases to trimming and J lost 7 bases, with 14 bases between them. The assay was immunoSEQ multiplex PCR, and TCRdb's table has in-frame clones only and misses some. Found here are roughly 80,000 clones, about 88% of them singletons; the top ten hold roughly 5%. This sequence originates from a woman aged 45-59 years in good health. This sequence joins TRBV6-6 and TRBJ2-2; D unclear. The sample comprised blood. Written as DNA, the CDR3 is TGTGCCAGCAGTTACGAGGCAGCTTCGGTCGGGGAGCTGTTTTTT. This translates into CASSYEAASVGELFF.